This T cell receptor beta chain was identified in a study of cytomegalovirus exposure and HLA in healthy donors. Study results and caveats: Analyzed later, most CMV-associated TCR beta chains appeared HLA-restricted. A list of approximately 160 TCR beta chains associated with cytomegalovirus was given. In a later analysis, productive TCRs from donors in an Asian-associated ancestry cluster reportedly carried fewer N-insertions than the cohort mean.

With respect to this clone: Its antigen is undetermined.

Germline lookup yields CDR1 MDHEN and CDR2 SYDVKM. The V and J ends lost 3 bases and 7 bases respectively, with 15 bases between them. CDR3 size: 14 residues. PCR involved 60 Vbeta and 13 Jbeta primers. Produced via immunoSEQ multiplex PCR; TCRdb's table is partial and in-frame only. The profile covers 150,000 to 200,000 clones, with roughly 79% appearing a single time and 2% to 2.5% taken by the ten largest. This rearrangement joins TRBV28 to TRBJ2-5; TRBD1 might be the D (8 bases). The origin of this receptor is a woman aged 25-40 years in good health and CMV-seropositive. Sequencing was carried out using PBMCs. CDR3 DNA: TGTGCCAGCAGTTTGGGACAGGCTAGCGGGACCCAGTACTTC. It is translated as CASSLGQASGTQYF.